A selection of T cell receptor beta chains follows, all from one sample in a study of CD8+CD57+ T cells in acquired aplastic anemia. TCRdb passed the reads through MiXCR, listing each CDR3 protein once. Of about 190,000 distinct CDR3 sequences in the sample, roughly half were seen once. The sample taken for sequencing was sorted CD4+, CD8+, or CD8+CD57+ T cells (not recorded which) from PBMCs. These receptors were taken from a human donor in good health, serving as a control. Each CDR3 is given with its conserved first and last residue. D genes are given only for firm matches. Clone sizes are given selectively: once, few, many, or a class where the clone is expanded.

D: TRBD2; size: many; V: TRBV5-8; J: TRBJ2-2; DNA: TGTGCCAACAGACGGGGGGGAAACACCGGGGAGCTGTTTTTT; CDR3: CANRRGGNTGELFF
D: TRBD1; size: .; V: TRBV19; J: TRBJ1-1; DNA: TGTGCCAGTAGTTTATCACTGGGACAGGTTAAGGTGACTGAAGCTTTCTTT; CDR3: CASSLSLGQVKVTEAFF
D: .; size: .; V: TRBV9; J: TRBJ1-6; DNA: TGTGCCAGCAGCCCCGGGACCGGCCGGACAAGGTCACCCCTCCACTTT; CDR3: CASSPGTGRTRSPLHF
D: .; size: .; V: TRBV24-1; J: TRBJ2-7; DNA: TGTGCCACCAGTGATACCACCTCGGGGTGGTACTTC; CDR3: CATSDTTSGWYF
D: .; size: few; V: TRBV14; J: TRBJ2-3; DNA: TGTGCCAGCAGCCAAGCGGGGAGGCCCCCCACAGATACGCAGTATTTT; CDR3: CASSQAGRPPTDTQYF
D: .; size: once; V: TRBV9; J: TRBJ2-5; DNA: TGTGCCAGCAGAGAGGGTGGGGTGGTACAAGAGACCCAGTACTTC; CDR3: CASREGGVVQETQYF
D: TRBD1; size: .; V: TRBV20-1; J: TRBJ1-2; DNA: TGCAGTGCGATAGGGACAGGGGCTGGCTACACCTTC; CDR3: CSAIGTGAGYTF
D: .; size: .; V: TRBV18; J: TRBJ1-5; DNA: TGTGCCAGCTCACCCGCCGAGGGCGGTCAGCCCCAGCATTTT; CDR3: CASSPAEGGQPQHF
D: TRBD2; size: once; V: TRBV15; J: TRBJ2-1; DNA: TGTGCCACCAGCAGAGGCGGGGGGGCTTATGAGCAGTTCTTC; CDR3: CATSRGGGAYEQFF
D: TRBD1; size: many; V: TRBV4-3; J: TRBJ1-3; DNA: TGCGCCAGCAGCCAAGATTCCGGGACAGTGTCTGGAAACACCATATATTTT; CDR3: CASSQDSGTVSGNTIYF
D: .; size: .; V: TRBV7-8; J: TRBJ1-6; DNA: TGTGCCAGCAGCTTTTTACTCTCCTATAATTCACCCCTCCACTTT; CDR3: CASSFLLSYNSPLHF
D: .; size: many; V: TRBV15; J: TRBJ2-5; DNA: TGTGCCACCAGCAGAGATGGGGGCAGGCAAGAGACCCAGTACTTC; CDR3: CATSRDGGRQETQYF
D: TRBD1; size: once; V: TRBV20-1; J: TRBJ2-7; DNA: TGCAGTGCTAGAGAGCCCGGGACAGGGAGATACGAGCAGTACTTC; CDR3: CSAREPGTGRYEQYF
D: TRBD1; size: .; V: TRBV7-3; J: TRBJ2-5; DNA: TGTGCCAGCAGCGAAACAGGGGGCGTGGCGCAAGAGACCCAGTACTTC; CDR3: CASSETGGVAQETQYF
D: TRBD1; size: .; V: TRBV20-1; J: TRBJ1-6; DNA: TGCAGTGCTACCAAGACAGGGCTTAATTCACCCCTCCACTTT; CDR3: CSATKTGLNSPLHF
D: TRBD1; size: .; V: TRBV2; J: TRBJ2-7; DNA: TGTGCCAGCAGGAGGACAGGGCCTGACTACGAGCAGTACTTC; CDR3: CASRRTGPDYEQYF
D: TRBD2; size: once; V: TRBV2; J: TRBJ2-1; DNA: TGTGCCAGCAGGGGACCCGGTACTAGCGGGCCCGAAAGCTCCTACAATGAGCAGTTCTTC; CDR3: CASRGPGTSGPESSYNEQFF
D: .; size: few; V: TRBV7-9; J: TRBJ1-6; DNA: TGTGCCAGCAGCTTAGCCCTAACGGAGCATTCACCCCTCCACTTT; CDR3: CASSLALTEHSPLHF
D: TRBD1; size: many; V: TRBV5-5; J: TRBJ1-6; DNA: TGTGCCAGCAGCTATTATGACAGGGCGAATTCACCCCTCCACTTT; CDR3: CASSYYDRANSPLHF
D: .; size: .; V: TRBV2; J: TRBJ1-1; DNA: TGTGCCAGCAGTGTTAGGCGTGTTGATGAAGCTTTCTTT; CDR3: CASSVRRVDEAFF
D: .; size: .; V: TRBV2; J: TRBJ1-1; DNA: TGTGCCAGCAGGCCCTTTGGGACGTTGAACACTGAAGCTTTCTTT; CDR3: CASRPFGTLNTEAFF
D: TRBD1; size: .; V: TRBV20-1; J: TRBJ1-3; DNA: TGCAGTGCCGAGACCGGGACAGGGGGCGAAAACACCATATATTTT; CDR3: CSAETGTGGENTIYF
D: .; size: few; V: TRBV18; J: TRBJ2-7; DNA: TGTGCCAGCTCTCCTACGACCGACTCCTACGAGCAGTACTTC; CDR3: CASSPTTDSYEQYF
D: .; size: .; V: TRBV7-2; J: TRBJ1-1; DNA: TGTGCCAGCAGCTTAGGTCCGGGAGACACTGAAGCTTTCTTT; CDR3: CASSLGPGDTEAFF
D: .; size: .; V: TRBV19; J: TRBJ2-3; DNA: TGTGCCAGCAGTATGTCGGACTGGGGCCAAGATACGCAGTATTTT; CDR3: CASSMSDWGQDTQYF
D: TRBD1; size: .; V: TRBV19; J: TRBJ1-6; DNA: TGTGCCAGTAGTTCGACAGGGGTTAATTCACCCCTCCACTTT; CDR3: CASSSTGVNSPLHF
D: TRBD1; size: .; V: TRBV20-1; J: TRBJ1-4; DNA: TGCAATGCTAGAAATGACAGGGGGGATGAAGAACTGTTTTTT; CDR3: CNARNDRGDEELFF
D: TRBD2; size: many; V: TRBV6-2/TRBV6-3; J: TRBJ2-5; DNA: TGTGCCAGCATGGGGGGGGACCCCCGTCACCAGTACTTC; CDR3: CASMGGDPRHQYF
D: .; size: .; V: TRBV12-3/TRBV12-4; J: TRBJ1-6; DNA: TGTGCCAGCGGTGAATTAGGTGGGGCAGCAGTGAATTCACCCCTCCACTTT; CDR3: CASGELGGAAVNSPLHF
D: .; size: .; V: TRBV7-9; J: TRBJ2-7; DNA: TGCGCCAGCAGTGAGCCAAGGGGTAGCTACGAGCAGTACTTC; CDR3: CASSEPRGSYEQYF
D: TRBD1; size: few; V: TRBV25-1; J: TRBJ1-1; DNA: TGTGCCAGCAGTGAAATAAACCCCGGACAGGGAAAAGCTTTCTTT; CDR3: CASSEINPGQGKAFF
D: TRBD1; size: many; V: TRBV7-8; J: TRBJ1-5; DNA: TGTGCCAGCAGCTTAGGGGGGACAGGGAGCAGCAATCAGCCCCAGCATTTT; CDR3: CASSLGGTGSSNQPQHF
D: TRBD1; size: many; V: TRBV28; J: TRBJ1-4; DNA: TGTGCCAGCAGCCGAGGACAGGAGCGGGAAAAACTGTTTTTT; CDR3: CASSRGQEREKLFF
D: TRBD1; size: .; V: TRBV10-3; J: TRBJ2-2; DNA: TGTGCCATCAGTCCTGGGACAGGGTTGAACACCGGGGAGCTGTTTTTT; CDR3: CAISPGTGLNTGELFF
D: .; size: once; V: TRBV7-2; J: TRBJ1-2; DNA: TGTGCCAGCAGCTTGAGGGGGAGCTACACCTTC; CDR3: CASSLRGSYTF
D: .; size: .; V: TRBV2; J: TRBJ1-4; DNA: TGTGCCAGCAGTCTAGGAGAGGGTGAAAAACTGTTTTTT; CDR3: CASSLGEGEKLFF
D: .; size: many; V: TRBV15; J: TRBJ1-6; DNA: TGTGCCACCAGATCAGGGAATTCACCCCTCCACTTT; CDR3: CATRSGNSPLHF
D: .; size: .; V: TRBV7-3; J: TRBJ1-1; DNA: TGTGCTAGCAGCTTACAGGGTGGAACTGAAGCTTCCTTT; CDR3: CASSLQGGTEASF
D: .; size: few; V: TRBV15; J: TRBJ1-2; DNA: TGTGCCACCAGCAGAGATCAAGGGTTCTATGGCTACACCTTC; CDR3: CATSRDQGFYGYTF
D: .; size: .; V: TRBV4-2; J: TRBJ2-1; DNA: TGTGCCAGCAGCCAGGGGCTGGTTCGCGAGCAGTTCTTC; CDR3: CASSQGLVREQFF
D: .; size: .; V: TRBV2; J: TRBJ2-3; DNA: TGTGCCAGCCCTGACAGTCCAGATACGCAGTATTTT; CDR3: CASPDSPDTQYF
D: .; size: .; V: TRBV6-2/TRBV6-3; J: TRBJ1-2; DNA: TGTGCCAGCAGCGCAGACATCTTTCGTGAGGGCTGCACCTTC; CDR3: CASSADIFREGCTF
D: .; size: .; V: TRBV15; J: TRBJ1-1; DNA: TGTGCCACCAGCACCCGGGGAGTGAACACTGAAGCTTTCTTT; CDR3: CATSTRGVNTEAFF
D: TRBD1; size: few; V: TRBV4-1; J: TRBJ1-1; DNA: TGCGCCAGCAGCCAAGATGAAGGGACAGGGGTTGCTTTCTTT; CDR3: CASSQDEGTGVAFF
D: TRBD1; size: .; V: TRBV4-1; J: TRBJ1-2; DNA: TGCGCCAGCAGCCAGGGGACAGGGCTTCTCTATGGCTACACCTTC; CDR3: CASSQGTGLLYGYTF
D: .; size: .; V: TRBV29-1; J: TRBJ1-2; DNA: TGCAGCGTGATCAACTATGGCTACACCTTC; CDR3: CSVINYGYTF
D: .; size: few; V: TRBV20-1; J: TRBJ2-5; DNA: TGCAGTGCTAGCAGGGAAGAGACCCAGTACTTC; CDR3: CSASREETQYF
D: .; size: many; V: TRBV6-2/TRBV6-3; J: TRBJ1-6; DNA: TGTGCCAGCAGTTACGACAGTAATTCACCCCTCCACTTT; CDR3: CASSYDSNSPLHF
D: .; size: .; V: TRBV11-3; J: TRBJ1-6; DNA: TGTGCCAGCGGCTCCAGTTTACCCCTCCACTTT; CDR3: CASGSSLPLHF